The present TCR beta chain was sequenced within a study of OX40 agonist ivuxolimab in advanced cancers. About the investigation overall: Ivuxolimab, which targeted the costimulatory receptor OX40 (CD134), was an agonistic, fully human IgG2 monoclonal antibody. Three dose-escalation patients achieved partial responses, one with hepatocellular carcinoma and two with cutaneous melanoma. Prior anti-PD-1, anti-PD-L1 or anti-CTLA-4 therapy was permitted, and checkpoint inhibitors had been received by around 40% of dose-escalation patients. In the dose-escalation cohort, more than 75% of patients were male, and the mean age was approximately 60 years, with a range of about 23 to 90. The purpose of peripheral TCRbeta sequencing was to test whether ivuxolimab changed TCR sequence diversity and led to clonal T-cell expansion. The monotherapy dose-escalation portion (N ≈ 52 patients) of the phase I ivuxolimab trial is reported in the paper. Intravenous ivuxolimab was administered to patients every 2 weeks at six dose levels: 0.01, 0.1, 0.3, 1.5, 3 and 10 mg/kg. Of the 50 or so patients in dose escalation, some 20 had hepatocellular carcinoma, roughly 15 had melanoma, 9 had renal cell carcinoma and 9 had head and neck cancer.

The trial excluded patients who had a history of autoimmune disease or were on systemic immunosuppression. Peripheral blood for TCR sequencing was collected from all dose cohorts at baseline, on cycle 4 day 1, and on cycle 7 day 1. The samples were taken from a phase I, first-in-human, multicenter, open-label dose-escalation trial of ivuxolimab. Adults with locally advanced or metastatic melanoma, renal cell carcinoma, hepatocellular carcinoma or head and neck squamous cell carcinoma were enrolled in the trial. Before TCR sequencing, CD4+ T cells and CD8+ T cells from peripheral blood were sorted into separate populations. V loses 6 bases, J loses 6 bases, and the germline ends lie 12 bases apart. There are 13 amino acids in the CDR3, from cysteine to phenylalanine inclusive. Of all the DNA, just the CDR3 is kept, 39 bases in frame from base 1. The germline V gene yields SNHLY for CDR1 and FYNNEI for CDR2.

Genomic DNA was isolated from the sorted cells so that the TCRbeta CDR3 region could be sequenced. The immunoSEQ Assay was used to sequence the TCRbeta CDR3 regions. Not all clones reach the TCRdb copy of this immuneACCESS table, which keeps in-frame sequences only. Checked studies attribute under half of the gap to unresolved V genes and leave the rest unexplained. Counted in this sample were about 70,000 clones; more than 90% of them appeared once. The biggest ten clones account for 4.5% to 5% of the sample. This clone was counted a single time. There is no known antigen for this receptor. Per-base qualities were not stored, and no clone one base away is much larger. Broad study findings and their caveats: After ivuxolimab, more expanded clones were found on average in CD8+ T cells than in CD4+ T cells. Low levels of normalized T-cell clonal expansion were also seen in some patients who did not respond. Partial responders in the 0.1-3.0 mg/kg groups had among the lowest normalized peripheral clonal expansion, especially among CD8+ T cells. Clonal expansion of both CD4+ and CD8+ blood T cells was observed from baseline to week 6 at doses 0.1 to 3.0 mg/kg. Antigen specificity was not determined for the clonally expanded peripheral T cells.

This material consisted of CD4+ or CD8+ T cells sorted from blood, taken in a trial of the OX40 agonist ivuxolimab. The V and J genes are TRBV2 and TRBJ2-1; a tentative D call is TRBD1 (5 bases match). The TCR sequence derives from an adult with an advanced solid tumor such as melanoma, head and neck, liver or kidney cancer. The nucleotides read TGTGCCAGCAGGCAAGGGGTGAGCAATGAGCAGTTCTTC. Its translation reads: CASRQGVSNEQFF.